This TCR beta chain was recorded in a study of long-term antiretroviral therapy in people with HIV. The study's findings and limits: Although diversity increased after ART, it remained lower than in transplant donor controls. Documentation of ART adherence, viral resistance or therapy changes was absent. Repertoire composition at all time points was dominated by clones that had expanded before ART.

At least one PBMC sample before ART and at least two after were required. immunoSEQ v3.0 was run at survey level. Clones were read by immunoSEQ multiplex PCR, and TCRdb kept only the in-frame ones, dropping some. The data hold tens of thousands of clones, with roughly 94% observed a single time. This clone was detected only once. The antigen remains undetermined. The germline V gene has CDR1 LGHNA and CDR2 YSLEER. Trimming left V 4 bases short and J 1 base short, with 10 bases between. The CDR3 loop spans 14 amino acids. The clonotype comes from a man aged 45-65 years with HIV. Source: unsorted PBMCs, taken 5.3 years after starting antiretroviral therapy. The chain has TRBV4-3 and TRBJ1-1, with D possibly TRBD1 on 5 matching bases. The CDR3 spells CASSLGTANTEAFF. The CDR3 nucleotides read TGCGCCAGCAGCCTCGGGACGGCGAACACTGAAGCTTTCTTT.